This TCR beta chain comes out of a study of blood T cell repertoires in COVID-19. Looking at the study overall: Italy, Spain and the United States were the sources of the convalescent and acute COVID-19 samples. The cDNA or gDNA used as material had been derived from T cells, B-cell-depleted T cells, or PBMCs.

Per the germline V gene, CDR1 is MNHEY and CDR2 is SVGAGI. The ends lost 2 bases at V and 6 bases at J; junction bases unmatched: 4. The CDR3 loop spans 15 amino acids. Per the original data handling: Reference gene primer amplification gave estimated nucleated cell counts. Sequencing was performed with immunoSEQ multiplex PCR; in TCRdb, only in-frame clones are kept and a portion is missing. V and J calls and clone size follow that table, whereas D and trimming were derived from the DNA. This sample yields 160,000 or so clones, of which approximately 81% are seen a single time; around 1% belongs to the top ten.

The chain links TRBV6-5 to TRBJ1-6, with TRBD1 matching over 7 bases. Sample: peripheral blood. This clonotype originated in a man aged 35 to 55 with acute or convalescent COVID-19. The CDR3 loop is CASSYSAGGNSPLHF. In DNA form, the CDR3 reads TGTGCCAGCAGTTACAGCGCAGGGGGTAATTCACCCCTCCACTTT.